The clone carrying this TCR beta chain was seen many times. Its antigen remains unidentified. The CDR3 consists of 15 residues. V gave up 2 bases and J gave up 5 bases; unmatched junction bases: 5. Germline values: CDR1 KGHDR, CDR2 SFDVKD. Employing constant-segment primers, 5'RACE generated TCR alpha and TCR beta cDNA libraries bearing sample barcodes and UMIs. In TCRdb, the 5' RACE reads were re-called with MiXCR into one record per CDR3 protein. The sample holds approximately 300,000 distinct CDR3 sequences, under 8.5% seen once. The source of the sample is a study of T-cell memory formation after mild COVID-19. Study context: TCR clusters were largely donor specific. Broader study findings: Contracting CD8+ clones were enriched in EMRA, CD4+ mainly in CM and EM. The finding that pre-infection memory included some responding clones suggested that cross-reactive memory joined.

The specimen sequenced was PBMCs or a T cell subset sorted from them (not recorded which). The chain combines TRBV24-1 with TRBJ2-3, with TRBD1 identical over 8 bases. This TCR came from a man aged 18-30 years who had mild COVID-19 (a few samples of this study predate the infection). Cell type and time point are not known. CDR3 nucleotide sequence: TGTGCCACCAGTGATTCCCAGGGGGCCAGAGATACGCAGTATTTT. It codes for CATSDSQGARDTQYF.